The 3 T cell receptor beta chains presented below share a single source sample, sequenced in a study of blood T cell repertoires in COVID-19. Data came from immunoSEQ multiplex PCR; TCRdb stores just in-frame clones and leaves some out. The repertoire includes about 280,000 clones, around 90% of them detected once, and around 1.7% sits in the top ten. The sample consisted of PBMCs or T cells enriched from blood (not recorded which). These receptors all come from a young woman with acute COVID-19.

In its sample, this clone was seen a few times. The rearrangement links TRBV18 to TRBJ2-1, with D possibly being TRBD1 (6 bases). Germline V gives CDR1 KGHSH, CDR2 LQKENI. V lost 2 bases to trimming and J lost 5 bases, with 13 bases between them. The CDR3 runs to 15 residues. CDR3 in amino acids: CASSPSFRDNNEQFF. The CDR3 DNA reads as TGTGCCAGCTCACCAAGTTTCCGGGACAACAATGAGCAGTTCTTC.

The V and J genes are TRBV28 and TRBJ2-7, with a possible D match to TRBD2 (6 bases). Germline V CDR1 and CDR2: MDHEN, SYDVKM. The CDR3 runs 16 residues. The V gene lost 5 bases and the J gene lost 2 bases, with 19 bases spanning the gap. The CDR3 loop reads CASSKPRDFTTYEQYF. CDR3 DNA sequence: TGTGCCAGCAGTAAACCCCGGGACTTTACAACCTACGAGCAGTACTTC. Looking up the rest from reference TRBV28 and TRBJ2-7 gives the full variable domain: DVKVTQSSRYLVKRTGEKVFLECVQDMDHENMFWYRQDPGLGLRLIYFSYDVKMKEKGDIPEGYSVSREKKERFSLILESASTNQTSMYLCASSKPRDFTTYEQYFGPGTRLTVT.

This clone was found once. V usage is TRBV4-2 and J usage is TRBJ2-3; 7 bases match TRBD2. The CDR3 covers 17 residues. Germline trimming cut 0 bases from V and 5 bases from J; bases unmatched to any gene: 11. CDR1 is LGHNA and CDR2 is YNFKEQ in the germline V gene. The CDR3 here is CASSQDQSGTAVDTQYF. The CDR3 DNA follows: TGTGCCAGCAGCCAAGATCAGAGCGGGACTGCTGTAGATACGCAGTATTTT.